This passage covers 13 T cell receptor beta chains from one sample sequenced in a study of T cell repertoires in cytomegalovirus infection. TCRdb itself ran the reads through MiXCR, one entry per CDR3 protein. This sample has around 490,000 distinct CDR3 sequences, with 26% found just once. The sample was PBMCs. The receptors derive from a human donor in good health (CMV status not recorded). Some clones in this sample may be carry-over from other donors' samples.

This chain links TRBV12-3 or TRBV12-4 with TRBJ2-1; 8 positions agree with TRBD1. V lost 8 bases and J lost 5; bases outside the gene matches: 8. The CDR3 consists of 14 residues. DNA of the CDR3: TGTGCCAGCTTCCCGGGACAGGCAAACAATGAGCAGTTCTTC. Residues: CASFPGQANNEQFF.

V is TRBV4-2 and J is TRBJ1-3; 11 nucleotides align to TRBD1. V shed 1 base, J shed 12 bases, and the junction held 17 bases outside the gene matches. CDR1 is LGHNA and CDR2 is YNFKEQ in the germline V gene. There are 18 residues in the CDR3. The CDR3 region has the DNA TGTGCCAGCAGCCAAGGCCCGGACCCGGGACAGGGGGGAACGGGCATATATTTT. It encodes CASSQGPDPGQGGTGIYF.

The genes are TRBV18 and TRBJ2-2; 8 bases agree with TRBD2. The junction had 17 bases not matched to a gene; V was cut back by 2 bases and J by 3 bases. The CDR3 totals 20 residues. CDR1 is KGHSH and CDR2 is LQKENI in the germline V gene. CDR3 sequence (DNA): TGTGCCAGCTCACCAAGAGGGGGAGCGGGAGCCCGGTCCGACACCGGGGAGCTGTTTTTT. This codes for CASSPRGGAGARSDTGELFF. The whole variable domain, remainder taken from reference TRBV18 and TRBJ2-2, is NAGVMQNPRHLVRRRGQEARLRCSPMKGHSHVYWYRQLPEEGLKFMVYLQKENIIDESGMPKERFSAEFPKEGPSILRIQQVVRGDSAAYFCASSPRGGAGARSDTGELFFGEGSRLTVL.

A few counts support this clonotype. The chain couples TRBV6-2 or TRBV6-3 to TRBJ2-7; a possible D gene is TRBD1 (5 bases). Germline CDR1 is MNHEY and CDR2 is SVGEGT. V was trimmed by 3 bases and J by 3 bases, leaving 9 bases between them. The CDR3 is 13 residues long. The CDR3 DNA reads as TGTGCCAGCAGTTATGGGGCCTACTACGAGCAGTACTTC. Translated: CASSYGAYYEQYF.

V usage is TRBV19 and J usage is TRBJ1-5; 7 bases fit TRBD1. This CDR3 contains 13 residues. Germline CDR1 reads LNHDA; CDR2 reads SQIVND (reference sequence). The junction had 4 bases not matched to a gene; V was cut back by 5 bases and J by 6 bases. CDR3 sequence reads: CASSEDRVQPQHF. The CDR3 nucleotides read TGTGCCAGTAGTGAAGACAGGGTTCAGCCCCAGCATTTT.

This clonotype was found many times. CDR3 nucleotides: TGTGCCAGCAGCCCGCGCGGCAGGGTGGAGACCCAGTACTTC. This codes for CASSPRGRVETQYF. This rearrangement joins TRBV7-8 to TRBJ2-5, with D maybe TRBD1 (5 bases). V lost 5 bases, J lost 5 bases, and 15 bases lay in between. The CDR3 has 14 residues. Germline CDR1 SGHVS, CDR2 FQNEAQ.

This sequence joins TRBV9 and TRBJ1-1, with D possibly matching TRBD1 (6 bases). The CDR3 is 14 amino acids. In germline, CDR1 is SGDLS, CDR2 YYNGEE. Trimming cost V 7 bases and J 2 bases, with 15 bases left between them. For the CDR3, the DNA is TGTGCCAGCGGGGGCCCGCCGGGAAACACTGAAGCTTTCTTT. This codes for CASGGPPGNTEAFF.

Turning to this clonotype: Germline and junction disagree at one end, which may indicate a read error. The gene calls are TRBV19 and TRBJ1-5; 10 bases agree with TRBD1. The V gene's germline CDR1 is LNHDA and CDR2 SQIVND (reference sequence). The CDR3 spans 13 residues. As DNA, the CDR3 is TGTGCCAGTAGGGGACAGGGGTCGCAGCCCCAGAATTTT. Translated: CASRGQGSQPQNF. The full variable domain, its missing parts supplied by reference TRBV19 and TRBJ1-5, is DGGITQSPKYLFRKEGQNVTLSCEQNLNHDAMYWYRQDPGQGLRLIYYSQIVNDFQKGDIAEGYSVSREKKESFPLTVTSAQKNPTAFYLCASRGQGSQPQNFGDGTRLSIL.

The V gene is TRBV2, the J gene TRBJ2-7; unclear D gene. This CDR3 has 13 residues. From germline, CDR1 is SNHLY and CDR2 FYNNEI. The V and J ends lost 1 base and 2 bases respectively, with 6 bases between them. CDR3 in amino acids: CASSEGWAYEQYF. CDR3 nucleotides: TGTGCCAGCAGTGAAGGGTGGGCCTACGAGCAGTACTTC.

This clonotype occurred a few times. The CDR3 reads CASSYRDGVSHTEAFF. The CDR3 bases are TGTGCCAGCAGCTATAGGGATGGAGTAAGCCACACTGAAGCTTTCTTT. J is TRBJ1-1 and V is TRBV6-5; D ambiguous. The germline CDR1 and CDR2 sequences are MNHEY and SVGAGI. V dropped 6 bases and J dropped 3 bases, with 20 bases sitting between them. The CDR3 runs 16 residues.

This clonotype was counted ten times or more. V is TRBV7-8 and J is TRBJ1-1; no reliable D call. There are 15 residues in the CDR3. V was shortened by 5 bases and J by 2 bases, with 15 bases between the two germline ends. CDR1 and CDR2 from the germline V gene are SGHVS and FQNEAQ. The chain's CDR3 is CASSVSTWGNTEAFF. In DNA form, the CDR3 reads TGTGCCAGCAGCGTGTCTACCTGGGGTAACACTGAAGCTTTCTTT.

J is TRBJ1-2 and V is TRBV19; the match to TRBD1 covers 11 bases. Germline CDR1 is LNHDA and CDR2 is SQIVND (reference sequence). This CDR3 comprises 14 residues. V was pared by 3 bases and J by 4 bases, with 1 base of the junction left unmatched. This CDR3 is CASSIGTGGYGYTF. DNA of the CDR3: TGTGCCAGTAGTATCGGGACAGGGGGCTATGGCTACACCTTC.

The chain links TRBV12-3 or TRBV12-4 to TRBJ2-1; 9 bases are shared with TRBD1. V shed 5 bases, J shed 5 bases, and the junction held 7 bases outside the gene matches. This CDR3 is built from 15 residues. The CDR3 DNA reads TGTGCCAGCAGTATGAACAGGGGGCGCAACAATGAGCAGTTCTTC. Translated: CASSMNRGRNNEQFF.